The 29 T cell receptor beta chains below all came from one sample that was sequenced in a study of Graves' ophthalmopathy and Graves' hyperthyroidism. RNA transcripts were the template, and TCR beta CDR3 regions were amplified from them. In the first round, RT-PCR was carried out with HTBI primers, and a multiplex PCR formed the second round. TCRdb called the multiplex PCR reads again in MiXCR, with one record for every CDR3 protein. In the table there are hundreds of thousands of distinct CDR3 sequences, around a fifth of which are singletons. The sequencing input was peripheral blood. These receptors were obtained from a woman aged 18-30 years with stable Graves' hyperthyroidism. Some clones in this sample may be carry-over from other donors' samples.

This clonotype has a count of ten or more. V is TRBV19 and J is TRBJ1-1; possible D gene TRBD1, 5 bases. With 8 bases removed from V and 7 bases from J, the gap between germline ends came to 14 bases. Germline CDR1 LNHDA, CDR2 SQIVND (reference sequence). The CDR3 contains 12 residues. The CDR3 DNA reads as TGTGCCAGTGTGGAGAGGGGTCTTGAAGCTTTCTTT. Its protein is CASVERGLEAFF.

There are many counts of this clonotype. The rearrangement joins TRBV11-1 to TRBJ2-7; TRBD1 aligns across 9 bases. The CDR3 runs to 16 residues. Trimming at V came to 5 bases and at J to 2 bases, leaving 10 bases not matched to a gene. CDR1 SGHAT and CDR2 FQDESV come from the germline V gene (reference sequence). The CDR3 DNA reads as TGTGCCAGCAGCCACCCAGACAGGGGGAAACCCTACGAGCAGTACTTC. This gives the protein CASSHPDRGKPYEQYF.

For this clonotype: Possible read error: a much larger clone is one base away. This chain uses TRBV5-1 with TRBJ2-7; 8 nucleotides agree with TRBD1. Per germline, CDR1 SGHRS and CDR2 YFSETQ. CDR3 length: 16 amino acids. Written as DNA, the CDR3 is TGCGCCAGCAGCCCCGATCACAGGGGGAGCTCCTACGAGCCGTACTTC. Protein: CASSPDHRGSSYEPYF.

This clonotype was seen at least ten times. V and J are TRBV20-1 and TRBJ2-5; 10 bases fit TRBD2. The V gene's germline CDR1 is DFQATT and CDR2 SNEGSKA (reference sequence). The CDR3 sequence is 15 residues long. The CDR3 region is CSASVLAGEGETQYF. CDR3 sequence (DNA): TGCAGCGCATCCGTCCTAGCGGGAGAGGGGGAGACCCAGTACTTC.

This clonotype was observed many times. This sequence joins TRBV2 and TRBJ2-7; 10 bases agree with TRBD1. CDR1 SNHLY and CDR2 FYNNEI come from the germline V gene. This CDR3 region has 13 residues. V gave up 6 bases and J gave up 3 bases; unmatched junction bases: 2. This CDR3 reads CASRTGGGYEQYF. CDR3 sequence (DNA): TGTGCCAGCAGGACAGGGGGCGGCTACGAGCAGTACTTC.

This clonotype was seen ten or more times. The chain has TRBV5-1 and TRBJ1-6; the D is unclear. Germline CDR1 SGHRS, CDR2 YFSETQ. CDR3 length equals 14 residues. Trimming removed 1 base from V and 7 bases from J, with 9 bases in between. The CDR3 reads CASSLLTGNSPLHF. For the CDR3, the DNA is TGCGCCAGCAGCTTGCTTACGGGGAATTCACCCCTCCACTTT.

This clonotype was seen repeatedly, ten times or more. This chain connects TRBV25-1 to TRBJ2-7; D possibly corresponds to TRBD1 (6 bases). CDR3 size: 14 residues. V lost 4 bases and J 0 bases, leaving 10 bases between the germline ends. Germline CDR1 reads MGHDK; CDR2 reads SYGVNS. CDR3 in amino acids: CASSVETGSYEQYF. The CDR3 DNA follows: TGTGCCAGCAGTGTTGAGACAGGCTCCTACGAGCAGTACTTC.

The V and J genes are TRBV27 and TRBJ1-5; D is undetermined. Trimming removed 6 bases from V and 0 bases from J, with 12 bases in between. Germline assignment: CDR1 MNHEY and CDR2 SMNVEV (reference sequence). This CDR3 spans 15 amino acids. CDR3 DNA: TGTGCCAGCAGAACACAGCCGTTTAGCAATCAGCCCCAGCATTTT. The encoded protein is CASRTQPFSNQPQHF.

The sample holds many counts of this clonotype. DNA of the CDR3: TGCAGTGCTGAGACCTTAGGCACCGGGGAGCTGTTTTTT. Translated: CSAETLGTGELFF. The chain uses TRBV20-1 and TRBJ2-2; D call uncertain. The length of the CDR3 is 13 residues. Germline assignment: CDR1 DFQATT and CDR2 SNEGSKA (reference sequence). V gave up 5 bases and J gave up 4 bases, with 11 bases separating them.

This chain uses TRBV30 with TRBJ2-3; 8 bases are shared with TRBD2. With 6 bases clipped from V and 6 bases from J, the junction kept 14 bases outside the gene matches. Per the germline V gene, CDR1 is GTSNPN and CDR2 is SVGIG (reference sequence). The CDR3 consists of 15 residues. DNA for the CDR3: TGTGCCTGCCCCCGATTTAGCGGGAATGGGGATACGCAGTATTTT. Translating it yields CACPRFSGNGDTQYF.

The chain has TRBV20-1 and TRBJ1-5, with 7 bases lining up with TRBD1. The junction had 5 bases not matched to a gene; V was cut back by 1 base and J by 5 bases. Germline loops: CDR1 DFQATT, CDR2 SNEGSKA (reference sequence). CDR3 size: 14 residues. For the CDR3, the DNA is TGCAGTGCTAGAGCCGACAGGGAGCATCAGCCCCAGCATTTT. This gives the protein CSARADREHQPQHF.

CDR3 bases: TGTGCCTGGGTGACAGGGAACTCCTACGAGCAGTACTTC. This codes for CAWVTGNSYEQYF. The genes are TRBV30 and TRBJ2-7, with 7 nucleotides matching TRBD1. The CDR3 length is 13 residues. Germline V CDR1 and CDR2: GTSNPN, SVGIG (reference sequence). V was clipped by 5 bases and J by 0 bases; unmatched bases: 4.

This clonotype has a count of ten or more. The gene calls are TRBV29-1 and TRBJ2-7; D is ambiguous. Germline V lookup: CDR1 SQVTM, CDR2 ANQGSEA. This CDR3 is 14 amino acids long. The ends were cut back, 4 bases at V and 0 bases at J, with 13 bases in the middle. The CDR3, as DNA: TGCAGCGTTGCGGGCTTCACGGTCTCCTACGAGCAGTACTTC. Its protein product is CSVAGFTVSYEQYF.

This clonotype was seen ten or more times. For the CDR3, the DNA is TGTGCCAGCAGTTTAGCGCCTTTAGGGGTCGGGGGCAATCAGCCCCAGCATTTT. Translating gives CASSLAPLGVGGNQPQHF. The V call is TRBV12-3 or TRBV12-4, the J call TRBJ1-5; a possible D gene is TRBD1 (5 bases). The CDR3 covers 18 residues. V was clipped by 0 bases and J by 2 bases, with 17 bases between them.

The rearrangement links TRBV20-1 to TRBJ1-5; 9 positions agree with TRBD1. V dropped 5 bases and J dropped 0; count of bases not matched to a gene: 8. Germline-derived CDR1 and CDR2 are DFQATT and SNEGSKA (reference sequence). The CDR3 spans 16 residues. The CDR3 region has the DNA TGCAGTGCTGGAGGGACAGGGAAATATAGCAATCAGCCCCAGCATTTT. Amino acid sequence: CSAGGTGKYSNQPQHF.

This clonotype has a count of ten or more. The J gene is TRBJ2-7, the V gene TRBV13, with 8 bases identical to TRBD2. After removal of 6 bases from V and 2 bases from J, the junction contained 9 bases not matched to a gene. This CDR3 contains 15 residues. The germline V gene encodes CDR1 PRHDT and CDR2 FYEKMQ (reference sequence). The DNA for the CDR3 is TGTGCCAGCAGAACAAGCGGGAGTGGTACCTACGAGCAGTACTTC. Encoded protein: CASRTSGSGTYEQYF.

This clonotype was counted at least ten times. CDR3 sequence (DNA): TGTGCCAGCAGCGACGAGACACCAATTAGCTCCTACGAGCAGTACTTC. Translation gives CASSDETPISSYEQYF. The chain links TRBV3-1 to TRBJ2-7; D is uncertain. The CDR3 runs to 16 residues. The V gene's germline CDR1 is LGHDT and CDR2 YNNKEL (reference sequence). Trimming shortened V by 5 bases and J by 0 bases, and 17 bases separated the two germline ends.

This clonotype has just a few counts. The germline gene is not matched at one end of the junction; a read error may be the cause. This sequence joins TRBV18 and TRBJ1-6; 9 bases line up with TRBD1. Germline CDR1 and CDR2: KGHSH and LQKENI. The CDR3 is 15 residues long. CDR3: CASSPGTGIYSPLHF. In DNA, the CDR3 is TGTGCCAGCTCGCCCGGGACAGGGATTTATTCACCCCTTCACTTT.

V gene TRBV5-1 combines with J gene TRBJ2-7; 8 bases agree with TRBD2. The CDR3 length is 16 residues. V lost 0 bases, J lost 5 bases, and 10 bases stayed unmatched. Per the germline V gene, CDR1 is SGHRS and CDR2 is YFSETQ. The chain's CDR3 is CASSLAIAGRLDEQYF. The DNA for the CDR3 is TGCGCCAGCAGCTTGGCCATAGCGGGGAGGTTGGACGAGCAGTACTTC. Using reference TRBV5-1 and TRBJ2-7 for the parts outside the CDR3, the full variable domain is KAGVTQTPRYLIKTRGQQVTLSCSPISGHRSVSWYQQTPGQGLQFLFEYFSETQRNKGNFPGRFSGRQFSNSRSEMNVSTLELGDSALYLCASSLAIAGRLDEQYFGPGTRLTVT.

The chain couples TRBV10-1 to TRBJ1-1; D is ambiguous. The V gene's germline CDR1 is WNHNN and CDR2 SYGVQD (reference sequence). The CDR3 sequence is 13 residues long. Trimming removed 9 bases from V and 0 bases from J, with 11 bases in between. CDR3 residues: CARGTSMNTEAFF. The DNA for the CDR3 is TGCGCCAGGGGAACCTCCATGAACACTGAAGCTTTCTTT.

This clonotype was detected a few times. V usage is TRBV12-3 or TRBV12-4 and J usage is TRBJ2-5, with TRBD2 identical over 8 bases. The CDR3 consists of 16 residues. The trim removed 3 bases at V and 1 base at J, leaving 7 bases unmatched. Here the CDR3 reads CASSFPSGRPQETQYF. CDR3 DNA sequence: TGTGCCAGCAGTTTCCCAAGCGGGAGACCCCAAGAGACCCAGTACTTC.

The V and J genes are TRBV19 and TRBJ2-2; D remains unclear. V lost 3 bases and J 4 bases, leaving 18 bases between the germline ends. The CDR3 is 17 residues long. Per the germline V gene, CDR1 is LNHDA and CDR2 is SQIVND (reference sequence). The CDR3 here is CASSILRTTPITGELFF. CDR3 sequence (DNA): TGTGCCAGTAGTATCCTGAGGACGACTCCGATCACCGGGGAGCTGTTTTTT. The whole variable domain, filled in from reference TRBV19 and TRBJ2-2, reads DGGITQSPKYLFRKEGQNVTLSCEQNLNHDAMYWYRQDPGQGLRLIYYSQIVNDFQKGDIAEGYSVSREKKESFPLTVTSAQKNPTAFYLCASSILRTTPITGELFFGEGSRLTVL.

This clonotype was picked up many times. The V and J genes are TRBV29-1 and TRBJ1-1; TRBD1 agrees at 8 bases. This CDR3 spans 15 amino acids. Looked up from germline, CDR1 is SQVTM and CDR2 is ANQGSEA. V lost 3 bases to trimming and J lost 0 bases; unmatched junction nucleotides: 6. The CDR3 nucleotides read TGCAGCGTTGATAGGACAGGGAGTATGAACACTGAAGCTTTCTTT. Its translation: CSVDRTGSMNTEAFF.

This clonotype has ten or more counts. The chain is built from TRBV5-4 and TRBJ1-1; TRBD1 matches 11 bases. With 4 bases clipped from V and 7 bases from J, the junction kept 9 bases outside the gene matches. Germline lookup yields CDR1 SGHNT and CDR2 YYREEE (reference sequence). The CDR3 length is 15 residues. The DNA of the CDR3 is TGTGCCAGCAGCGATCCGGGACAGGGGGGGCTTGAAGCTTTCTTT. Translated, it gives CASSDPGQGGLEAFF.

Ten or more counts support this clonotype. The chain links TRBV28 to TRBJ1-1, with D unresolved. The germline V gene encodes CDR1 MDHEN and CDR2 SYDVKM. The CDR3 is 16 amino acids. The V and J ends lost 5 bases and 3 bases respectively, with 19 bases between them. The CDR3 region has the DNA TGTGCCAGCAGTCCGATAATCGTGGCCCCGGACACTGAAGCTTTCTTT. Amino acids: CASSPIIVAPDTEAFF.

The CDR3: CASSFDKQGYEQYF. CDR3 coding DNA: TGTGCCAGCAGCTTTGATAAACAGGGATACGAGCAGTACTTC. The chain combines TRBV11-2 with TRBJ2-7; TRBD1 is a possible D gene (6 bases). The CDR3 is made up of 14 amino acids. CDR1 SGHAT and CDR2 FQNNGV come from the germline V gene. V lost 3 bases to trimming and J lost 4 bases, with 13 bases between them. Drawing the rest from reference TRBV11-2 and TRBJ2-7, the complete variable domain is EAGVAQSPRYKIIEKRQSVAFWCNPISGHATLYWYQQILGQGPKLLIQFQNNGVVDDSQLPKDRFSAERLKGVDSTLKIQPAKLEDSAVYLCASSFDKQGYEQYFGPGTRLTVT.

This clonotype was observed at least ten times. The rearrangement uses TRBV6-1 and TRBJ2-2; tentatively, D is TRBD1 (5 bases). The CDR3 is made up of 14 amino acids. V dropped 8 bases and J dropped 3 bases, with 13 bases sitting between them. Germline loops: CDR1 MNHNS, CDR2 SASEGT. The CDR3 loop reads CASVGRVHTGELFF. CDR3 DNA: TGTGCCAGCGTGGGCAGGGTACACACCGGGGAGCTGTTTTTT.

This chain connects TRBV28 to TRBJ2-2, with 9 nucleotides matching TRBD1. This CDR3 region has 18 residues. Germline V lookup: CDR1 MDHEN, CDR2 SYDVKM. Trimming removed 8 bases from V and 4 bases from J; junction bases left unmatched: 17. DNA of the CDR3: TGTGCCAGCGGAACCCCTCATCCGGGACAGGGCTCCACCGGGGAGCTGTTTTTT. It encodes CASGTPHPGQGSTGELFF.

In this sample, this clonotype turned up many times. The chain combines TRBV6-5 with TRBJ2-7; D is possibly TRBD1 or TRBD2 (5 bases each). Trimming took off 0 bases at V and 3 bases at J, with 9 bases between the two ends. CDR1 and CDR2 (germline): MNHEY, SVGAGI. The CDR3 is made up of 14 amino acids. CDR3 residues: CASSYSEGNYEQYF. As DNA, the CDR3 is TGTGCCAGCAGTTACTCAGAGGGGAACTACGAGCAGTACTTC.